Presented here are 21 T cell receptor beta chains from one specimen sequenced in a study of tumor-infiltrating lymphocytes in glioblastoma multiforme. TCRB libraries came from RNA via three nested multiplex PCR rounds. TCRdb recomputed calls from the multiplex PCR reads with MiXCR, one row per CDR3 protein. The sample carries more than 9,000 distinct CDR3 sequences, 66% recorded once. Sequencing was done on a sample of brain tumor tissue. These receptors were collected from a male donor with glioblastoma.

Regarding this clonotype: A junction end diverges from the germline sequence, so it may reflect a read error. This chain joins TRBV20-1 and TRBJ2-1, with D unclear. The CDR3 is 14 amino acids. The V gene's germline CDR1 is DFQATT and CDR2 SNEGSKA (reference sequence). The CDR3: CSARDEAELYELLF. As DNA, the CDR3 is TGCAGTGCTAGAGATGAGGCAGAGCTGTATGAGCTGCTCTTC.

The V and J genes are TRBV6-6 and TRBJ2-7; TRBD2 might be the D (6 bases). V lost 0 bases to trimming and J lost 1 base, with 10 bases between them. CDR1 and CDR2 from the germline V gene are MNHNY and SVGAGI (reference sequence). The CDR3 totals 15 residues. The CDR3 region has the DNA TGTGCCAGCAGTTACTCTGGAGGGAGGTCCTACGAGCAGTACTTC. Its protein is CASSYSGGRSYEQYF.

This clonotype showed up many times. The rearrangement joins TRBV5-1 to TRBJ2-7; 10 bases line up with TRBD1. V shed 4 bases, J shed 2 bases, and the junction held 6 bases outside the gene matches. Germline V gene data show CDR1 as SGHRS and CDR2 as YFSETQ. The CDR3 has 15 residues. This chain's CDR3 is CASSGGQGRTYEQYF. The CDR3 DNA is TGCGCCAGCAGCGGGGGACAGGGGCGGACCTACGAGCAGTACTTC.

This clonotype is medium-sized. This CDR3 is CASSLRRENEKLFF. The CDR3 coding sequence is TGTGCCAGCAGCTTACGGCGAGAGAATGAAAAACTGTTTTTT. This chain uses TRBV7-9 with TRBJ1-4, with D unclear. Germline assignment: CDR1 SEHNR and CDR2 FQNEAQ (reference sequence). The CDR3 loop spans 14 amino acids. V gave up 2 bases and J gave up 5 bases, with 9 bases separating them.

Regarding this clonotype: Relative to the germline gene, one junction end is altered; a read error may explain this. The gene calls are TRBV12-3 or TRBV12-4 and TRBJ1-5; TRBD1 matches 7 bases. The length of the CDR3 is 15 residues. In DNA form, the CDR3 reads TGTGTCAGCAGTGACGACAGGGTTAGCAATCGGCCCCAGCATTTT. It specifies CVSSDDRVSNRPQHF.

Many counts were recorded for this clonotype. The genes are TRBV5-6 and TRBJ2-7; D might be TRBD2 (5 bases). Germline CDR1 is SGHDT and CDR2 is YYEEEE. This CDR3 comprises 13 residues. V lost 1 base and J 5 bases, leaving 10 bases between the germline ends. The CDR3: CASSLTSLHEQYF. DNA of the CDR3: TGTGCCAGCAGCTTGACTAGTCTCCACGAGCAGTACTTC. The variable domain in full, with the rest retrieved from reference TRBV5-6 and TRBJ2-7, is DAGVTQSPTHLIKTRGQQVTLRCSPKSGHDTVSWYQQALGQGPQFIFQYYEEEERQRGNFPDRFSGHQFPNYSSELNVNALLLGDSALYLCASSLTSLHEQYFGPGTRLTVT.

In its sample, this clonotype ranks as medium-sized. The chain combines TRBV6-5 with TRBJ2-7, with D maybe TRBD2 (5 bases). This CDR3 is built from 12 residues. Germline V gene sequence: CDR1 MNHEY, CDR2 SVGAGI. Trimming stripped 4 bases from V and 5 bases from J, with 9 bases between. Written as DNA, the CDR3 is TGTGCCAGCAGTTTCACCGGGGACGAGCAGTACTTC. Protein: CASSFTGDEQYF.

V and J are TRBV6-6 and TRBJ2-5; weak D call: TRBD2 (6 bases). V lost 6 bases and J 4 bases, leaving 21 bases between the germline ends. The CDR3 is 16 residues long. The V gene's germline CDR1 is MNHNY and CDR2 SVGAGI (reference sequence). CDR3 residues: CASSRRRGSGGETQYF. The CDR3 nucleotides are TGTGCCAGCAGCCGGCGACGGGGGAGTGGAGGAGAGACCCAGTACTTC.

In regard to this clonotype: The CDR3 does not close with the conserved phenylalanine or tryptophan, likely indicating a read error. The V gene is TRBV6-5, the J gene TRBJ1-5; D gene uncertain. The CDR3 is 12 residues long. Germline V lookup: CDR1 MNHEY, CDR2 SVGAGI. In nucleotides, the CDR3 is TGTACCAGCAGTTCCCAAAATCAGCCCCAGCATTAT. It specifies CTSSSQNQPQHY.

Worth noting for this clonotype: The junction does not match germline at one end; this may be a read error. V usage is TRBV20-1 and J usage is TRBJ2-5; either TRBD1 or TRBD2 may fit D (6 bases each). Germline values: CDR1 DFQATT, CDR2 SNEGSKA (reference sequence). This CDR3 is built from 17 residues. DNA of the CDR3: TGCAGTGCTAGATCCTTCGTGTTGGGGGGCTTCGGGGAGACCCAGCATTTC. Its translation: CSARSFVLGGFGETQHF.

Concerning this clonotype: The germline gene is not matched at one end of the junction; a read error may be the cause. This sequence joins TRBV11-1 and TRBJ2-1; D not resolved. The CDR3 has 12 residues. CDR1 is SGHAT and CDR2 is FQDESV in the germline V gene (reference sequence). In DNA form, the CDR3 reads TGTGCCAGCAGCTTAATTGGGGATGAGCTGTTCTTC. Amino acid sequence: CASSLIGDELFF.

In this sample, this clonotype turned up a few times. The chain uses TRBV11-2 and TRBJ1-3; no firm D call. Deletions cut 0 bases from V and 0 bases from J, with 9 bases between. Germline values: CDR1 SGHAT, CDR2 FQNNGV. The CDR3 is made up of 16 amino acids. CDR3 sequence reads: CASSLDNPVSGNTIYF. The CDR3 bases are TGTGCCAGCAGCTTAGATAACCCAGTCTCTGGAAACACCATATATTTT.

A note on this clonotype: At one of its ends the junction is not consistent with the germline gene, which may arise from a read error. The chain has TRBV11-1 and TRBJ2-7, with a tentative D call TRBD1 (5 bases). The CDR3 contains 13 residues. Germline assignment: CDR1 SGHAT and CDR2 FQDESV (reference sequence). CDR3: CASSPRQGVEQCF. CDR3 in DNA: TGTGCCAGCAGCCCTCGTCAGGGTGTTGAGCAGTGCTTC. The full variable domain, its missing parts supplied by reference TRBV11-1 and TRBJ2-7, is EAEVAQSPRYKITEKSQAVAFWCDPISGHATLYWYRQILGQGPELLVQFQDESVVDDSQLPKDRFSAERLKGVDSTLKIQPAELGDSAMYLCASSPRQGVEQCFGPGTRLTVT.

The chain couples TRBV6-5 to TRBJ2-1, with TRBD2 matching over 8 bases. The length of the CDR3 is 15 residues. V was pared by 6 bases and J by 9 bases, with 13 bases of the junction left unmatched. Germline V gene data show CDR1 as MNHEY and CDR2 as SVGAGI. This CDR3 reads CASSNGPGGATEQFF. The CDR3 nucleotides are TGTGCCAGCAGCAACGGCCCGGGAGGGGCCACTGAGCAGTTCTTC.

This clonotype was observed many times. The V and J genes are TRBV28 and TRBJ1-6; no reliable D call. The CDR3 contains 18 residues. Germline V gene data show CDR1 as MDHEN and CDR2 as SYDVKM. Trimming pared 4 bases from V and 0 bases from J, leaving 16 bases between. CDR3 in amino acids: CASSSPTAGGSYNSPLHF. The CDR3 nucleotides are TGTGCCAGCAGTTCCCCTACAGCCGGCGGCTCCTATAATTCACCCCTCCACTTT.

This clonotype was observed many times. The chain carries TRBV2 and TRBJ2-7, with a weak D call TRBD1 (6 bases). With 4 bases removed from V and 4 bases from J, the gap between germline ends came to 8 bases. Germline CDR1 is SNHLY and CDR2 is FYNNEI. This CDR3 comprises 12 residues. CDR3 residues: CASSGQGYEQYF. CDR3 bases: TGTGCCAGCAGTGGTCAGGGGTACGAGCAGTACTTC.

CDR3 amino acids: CASGTTQGGEKLFF. DNA for the CDR3: TGTGCCAGCGGAACGACGCAGGGTGGCGAAAAACTGTTTTTT. The V call is TRBV6-2 or TRBV6-3, the J call TRBJ1-4; D possibly corresponds to TRBD1 (5 bases). The CDR3 sequence is 14 residues long. V was shortened by 8 bases and J by 8 bases, with 18 bases between the two germline ends. Germline V CDR1 and CDR2: MNHEY, SVGEGT.

In regard to this clonotype: One end of the junction is discordant with germline, which a read error may explain. V usage is TRBV24-1 and J usage is TRBJ2-2; D is possibly TRBD2 (6 bases). CDR3 length equals 15 residues. Germline assignment: CDR1 KGHDR and CDR2 SFDVKD. CDR3 DNA sequence: TGTGCCACCAGTGATCCCTCAGAGAACACCCGGGAGATGTTTTTT. It yields the protein CATSDPSENTREMFF.

Worth noting for this clonotype: This is likely a read error, given that the CDR3 carries no conserved phenylalanine or tryptophan at its end. The DNA is left out, because the CDR3 cannot be placed on it with certainty; the CDR3 is given as TCRdb lists it. The chain combines TRBV29-1 with TRBJ1-6; whether TRBD1, the table's D call, matches the DNA was not checked. Germline CDR1 reads SQVTM; CDR2 reads ANQGSEA. The CDR3 contains 13 residues when both ends are counted. The CDR3 region is CGVARDRESPLHI.

For this clonotype: One end of the junction does not line up with germline, which may come from a read error. The chain employs TRBV14 and TRBJ1-2, with D perhaps TRBD1 (5 bases). CDR1 SGHDN and CDR2 FVKESK come from the germline V gene. The CDR3 loop spans 15 amino acids. The DNA of the CDR3 is TGTGCCAGCAACCAAGTGTCAGGGAAGCCGGGAGGCTACACCTTC. Translated, it gives CASNQVSGKPGGYTF.

To note about this clonotype: Since the CDR3 does not end with the conserved phenylalanine or tryptophan, this likely comes from a read error. The chain carries TRBV29-1 and TRBJ2-5; D remains unclear. Per germline, CDR1 SQVTM and CDR2 ANQGSEA. The CDR3 contains 11 residues. The V end was cut by 6 bases, the J end by 1 base, with 6 bases between. The DNA for the CDR3 is TGCAGCGTGTGGCCCCAAGAGACCCAGTACCTC. It yields the protein CSVWPQETQYL.